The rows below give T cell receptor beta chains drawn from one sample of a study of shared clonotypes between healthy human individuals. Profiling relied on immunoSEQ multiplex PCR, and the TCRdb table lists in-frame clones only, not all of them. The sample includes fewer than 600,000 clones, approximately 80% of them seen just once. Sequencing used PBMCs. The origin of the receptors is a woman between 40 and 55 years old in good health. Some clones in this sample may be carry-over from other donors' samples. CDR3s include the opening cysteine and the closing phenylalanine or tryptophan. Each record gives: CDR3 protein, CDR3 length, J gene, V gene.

CDR3 protein: CAWSVLLGYTF
CDR3 length: 11
J gene: TRBJ1-2
V gene: TRBV30

CDR3 protein: CASSSEADTQYF
CDR3 length: 12
J gene: TRBJ2-3
V gene: TRBV7-3

CDR3 protein: CASSLVQQETQYF
CDR3 length: 13
J gene: TRBJ2-5
V gene: TRBV7-3

CDR3 protein: CASQQDRSTDTQYF
CDR3 length: 14
J gene: TRBJ2-3
V gene: TRBV10-3

CDR3 protein: CASSRPGGSYEQYF
CDR3 length: 14
J gene: TRBJ2-7
V gene: TRBV4-1

CDR3 protein: CATYTRQVVRQYF
CDR3 length: 13
J gene: TRBJ2-7
V gene: TRBV28

CDR3 protein: CASSLAGGVDEQYF
CDR3 length: 14
J gene: TRBJ2-7
V gene: TRBV7-2

CDR3 protein: CASSLASGSSYEQYF
CDR3 length: 15
J gene: TRBJ2-7
V gene: TRBV7-7

CDR3 protein: CTSSLVAGSVREQFF
CDR3 length: 15
J gene: TRBJ2-1
V gene: TRBV1

CDR3 protein: CASSLAYTRVSNEQFF
CDR3 length: 16
J gene: TRBJ2-1
V gene: TRBV5-6

CDR3 protein: CASSETSTYNEQFF
CDR3 length: 14
J gene: TRBJ2-1
V gene: TRBV2

CDR3 protein: CASRKNTGELFF
CDR3 length: 12
J gene: TRBJ2-2
V gene: TRBV28

CDR3 protein: CASSLAGRSGYTF
CDR3 length: 13
J gene: TRBJ1-2
V gene: TRBV5-1

CDR3 protein: CASSLGVDGSDTGELFF
CDR3 length: 17
J gene: TRBJ2-2
V gene: TRBV7-6

CDR3 protein: CASSQDLSGGGEQFF
CDR3 length: 15
J gene: TRBJ2-1
V gene: TRBV4-3

CDR3 protein: CASSLAQGLAGGDEQFF
CDR3 length: 17
J gene: TRBJ2-1
V gene: TRBV28

CDR3 protein: CASSPGDRLTDTQYF
CDR3 length: 15
J gene: TRBJ2-3
V gene: TRBV18

CDR3 protein: CASSGTTSGQQFF
CDR3 length: 13
J gene: TRBJ2-1
V gene: TRBV10-2

CDR3 protein: CASSPSFRLDYEKLFF
CDR3 length: 16
J gene: TRBJ1-4
V gene: TRBV2

CDR3 protein: CASSFGRLADYSYEQYF
CDR3 length: 17
J gene: TRBJ2-7
V gene: TRBV27

CDR3 protein: CASSLRQGTYEQYF
CDR3 length: 14
J gene: TRBJ2-7
V gene: TRBV5-6

CDR3 protein: CAWSNNRAEKLLF
CDR3 length: 13
J gene: TRBJ1-4
V gene: TRBV30

CDR3 protein: CASSVAVGEQFF
CDR3 length: 12
J gene: TRBJ2-1
V gene: TRBV9

CDR3 protein: CASRLTTHEQYF
CDR3 length: 12
J gene: TRBJ2-7
V gene: TRBV6-1

CDR3 protein: CASSYTGATGEEVIYF
CDR3 length: 16
J gene: TRBJ1-3
V gene: TRBV5-1

CDR3 protein: CAISNDQMADTQYF
CDR3 length: 14
J gene: TRBJ2-3
V gene: TRBV10-3

CDR3 protein: CASSIPSIGSTDTQYF
CDR3 length: 16
J gene: TRBJ2-3
V gene: TRBV19

CDR3 protein: CASSSPLAKNIQYF
CDR3 length: 14
J gene: TRBJ2-4
V gene: TRBV7-2